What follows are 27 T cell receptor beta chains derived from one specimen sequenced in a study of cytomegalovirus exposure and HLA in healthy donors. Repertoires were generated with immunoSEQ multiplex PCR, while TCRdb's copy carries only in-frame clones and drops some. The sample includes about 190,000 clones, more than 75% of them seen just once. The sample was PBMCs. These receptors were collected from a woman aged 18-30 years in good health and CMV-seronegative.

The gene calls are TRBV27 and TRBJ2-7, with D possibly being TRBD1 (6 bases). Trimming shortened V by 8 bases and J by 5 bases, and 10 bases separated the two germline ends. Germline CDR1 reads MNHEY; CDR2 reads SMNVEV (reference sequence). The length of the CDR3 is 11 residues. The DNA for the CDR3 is TGTGCCAGCTCGAGGGGGAACGAGCAGTACTTC. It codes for CASSRGNEQYF.

DNA of the CDR3: TGTGCTAGTGGTTTCACCCTCGGACCGGGACAGGTTAATGAAAAACTGTTTTTT. Protein sequence: CASGFTLGPGQVNEKLFF. The chain joins TRBV12-5 to TRBJ1-4; the match to TRBD1 covers 8 bases. The germline V gene encodes CDR1 LGHNT and CDR2 FRNRAP. J gave up 4 bases and V 3 bases, and 13 bases lay outside the gene matches. This CDR3 is built from 18 residues.

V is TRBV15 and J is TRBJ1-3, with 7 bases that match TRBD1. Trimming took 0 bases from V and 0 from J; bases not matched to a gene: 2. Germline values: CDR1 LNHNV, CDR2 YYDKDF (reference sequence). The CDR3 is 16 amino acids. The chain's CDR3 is CATSRDTGASGNTIYF. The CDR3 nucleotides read TGTGCCACCAGCAGAGACACAGGGGCCTCTGGAAACACCATATATTTT.

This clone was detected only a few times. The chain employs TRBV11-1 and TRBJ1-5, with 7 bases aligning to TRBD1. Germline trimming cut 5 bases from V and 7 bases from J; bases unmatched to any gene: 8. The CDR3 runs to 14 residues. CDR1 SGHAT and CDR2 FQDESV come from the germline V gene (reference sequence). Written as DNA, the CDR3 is TGTGCCAGCAGCAAGACAGGGTTGGGGCAGCCCCAGCATTTT. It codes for CASSKTGLGQPQHF.

The CDR3 DNA follows: TGTGCCAGCACCCTTGTAGAGGGAGCGGGAAACATTCAGTACTTC. It yields the protein CASTLVEGAGNIQYF. This chain uses TRBV5-6 with TRBJ2-4; D is possibly TRBD2 (6 bases). The CDR3 has 15 residues. V gave up 6 bases and J gave up 6 bases, with 19 bases separating them. CDR1 and CDR2 from the germline V gene are SGHDT and YYEEEE.

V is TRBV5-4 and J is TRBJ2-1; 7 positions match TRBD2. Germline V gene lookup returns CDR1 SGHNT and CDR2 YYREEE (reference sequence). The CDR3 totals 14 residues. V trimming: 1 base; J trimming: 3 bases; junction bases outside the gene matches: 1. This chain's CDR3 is CASSLSGDYNEQFF. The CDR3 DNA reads TGTGCCAGCAGCTTGAGCGGGGACTACAATGAGCAGTTCTTC.

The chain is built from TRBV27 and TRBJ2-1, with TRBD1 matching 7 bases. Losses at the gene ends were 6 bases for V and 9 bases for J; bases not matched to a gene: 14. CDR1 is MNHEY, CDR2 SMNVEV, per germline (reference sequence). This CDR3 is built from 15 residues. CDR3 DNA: TGTGCCAGCAGCCGACCCCGCGACAGGGCAGGTGAGCAGTTCTTC. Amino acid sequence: CASSRPRDRAGEQFF.

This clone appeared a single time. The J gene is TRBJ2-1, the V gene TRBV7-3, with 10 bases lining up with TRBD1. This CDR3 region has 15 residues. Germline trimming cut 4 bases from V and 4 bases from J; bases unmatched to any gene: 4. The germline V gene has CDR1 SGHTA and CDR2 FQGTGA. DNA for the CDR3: TGTGCCAGCAGCTCGGACAGGGGGGAGTACAATGAGCAGTTCTTC. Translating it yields CASSSDRGEYNEQFF.

CDR3 DNA: TGTGCCAGTAGTATTCTACGGTCCTCTGGAAACACCATATATTTT. Translating gives CASSILRSSGNTIYF. The genes are TRBV19 and TRBJ1-3; D unresolved. In germline, CDR1 is LNHDA, CDR2 SQIVND (reference sequence). The CDR3 is 15 amino acids. V was pared by 3 bases and J by 0 bases, with 9 bases between.

CDR3 residues: CASSEGGGVGADTQYF. The CDR3, as DNA: TGTGCCAGCAGTGAAGGGGGGGGAGTGGGCGCAGATACGCAGTATTTT. The chain is built from TRBV6-1 and TRBJ2-3, with 7 positions matching TRBD2. Germline V gives CDR1 MNHNS, CDR2 SASEGT. Trimming at V came to 1 base and at J to 4 bases, leaving 8 bases not matched to a gene. The CDR3 contains 16 residues.

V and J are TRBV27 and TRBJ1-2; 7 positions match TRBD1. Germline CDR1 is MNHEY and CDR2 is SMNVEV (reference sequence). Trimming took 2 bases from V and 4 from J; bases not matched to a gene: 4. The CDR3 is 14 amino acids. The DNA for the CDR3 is TGTGCCAGCAGTTTAAGGGCAGGGGGCTATGGCTACACCTTC. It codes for CASSLRAGGYGYTF.

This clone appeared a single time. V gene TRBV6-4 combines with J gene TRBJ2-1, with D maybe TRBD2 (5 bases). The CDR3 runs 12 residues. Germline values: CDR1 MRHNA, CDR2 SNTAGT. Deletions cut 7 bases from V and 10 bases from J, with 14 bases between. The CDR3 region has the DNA TGTGCCAGCAATAATCCCCCGGGAGAGCAGTTCTTC. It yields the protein CASNNPPGEQFF.

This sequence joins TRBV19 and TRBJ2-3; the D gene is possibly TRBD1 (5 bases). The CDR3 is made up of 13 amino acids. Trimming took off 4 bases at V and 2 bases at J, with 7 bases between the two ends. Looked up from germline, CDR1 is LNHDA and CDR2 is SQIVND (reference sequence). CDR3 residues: CASSTRATDTQYF. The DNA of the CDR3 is TGTGCCAGTAGTACCAGGGCCACAGATACGCAGTATTTT.

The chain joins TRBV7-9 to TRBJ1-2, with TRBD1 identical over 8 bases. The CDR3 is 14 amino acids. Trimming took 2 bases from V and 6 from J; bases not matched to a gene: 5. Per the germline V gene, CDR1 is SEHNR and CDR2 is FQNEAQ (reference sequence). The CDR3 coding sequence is TGTGCCAGCAGCTTACCAGGGGGCATCGATGGCTACACCTTC. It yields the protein CASSLPGGIDGYTF.

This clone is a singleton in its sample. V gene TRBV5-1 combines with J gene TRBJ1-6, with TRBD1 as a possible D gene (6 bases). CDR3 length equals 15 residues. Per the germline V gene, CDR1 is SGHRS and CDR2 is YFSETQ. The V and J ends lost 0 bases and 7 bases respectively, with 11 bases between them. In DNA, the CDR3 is TGCGCCAGCAGCTTGGTATTAGACAGGAATTCACCCCTCCACTTT. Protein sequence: CASSLVLDRNSPLHF.

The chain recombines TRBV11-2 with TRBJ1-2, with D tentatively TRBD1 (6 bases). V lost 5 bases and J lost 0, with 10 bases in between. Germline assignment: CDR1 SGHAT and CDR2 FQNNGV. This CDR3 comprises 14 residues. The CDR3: CASSQGIANYGYTF. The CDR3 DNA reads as TGTGCCAGCAGCCAGGGGATAGCTAACTATGGCTACACCTTC.

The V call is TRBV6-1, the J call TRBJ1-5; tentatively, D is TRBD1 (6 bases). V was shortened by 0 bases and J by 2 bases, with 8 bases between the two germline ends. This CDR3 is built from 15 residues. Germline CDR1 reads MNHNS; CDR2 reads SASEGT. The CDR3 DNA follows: TGTGCCAGCAGTGAAGCGCCAGGGGGCAATCAGCCCCAGCATTTT. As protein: CASSEAPGGNQPQHF.

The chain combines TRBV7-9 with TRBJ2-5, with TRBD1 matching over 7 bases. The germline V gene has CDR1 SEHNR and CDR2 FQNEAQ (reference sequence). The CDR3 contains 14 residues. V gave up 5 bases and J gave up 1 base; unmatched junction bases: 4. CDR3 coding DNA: TGTGCCAGCAGCACCTGGGACAGCCAAGAGACCCAGTACTTC. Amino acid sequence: CASSTWDSQETQYF.

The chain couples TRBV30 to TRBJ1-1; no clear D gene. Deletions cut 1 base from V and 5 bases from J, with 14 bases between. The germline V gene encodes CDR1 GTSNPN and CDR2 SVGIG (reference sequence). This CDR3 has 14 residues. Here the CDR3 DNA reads TGTGCCTGGAGTGATGAGGGTTATCGAACTGAAGCTTTCTTT. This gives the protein CAWSDEGYRTEAFF.

DNA for the CDR3: TGTGCCCTCTGGGCGGGAGAAGCGGCTCCTGGCTACACCTTC. Translated: CALWAGEAAPGYTF. V usage is TRBV30 and J usage is TRBJ1-2; D gene ambiguous. The length of the CDR3 is 14 residues. Trimming removed 8 bases at V and 7 bases at J, with 23 bases between. From germline, CDR1 is GTSNPN and CDR2 SVGIG (reference sequence).

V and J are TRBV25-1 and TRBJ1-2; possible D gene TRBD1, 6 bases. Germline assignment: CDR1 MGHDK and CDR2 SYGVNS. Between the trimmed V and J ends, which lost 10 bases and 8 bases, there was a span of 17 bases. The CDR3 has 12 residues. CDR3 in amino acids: CATSTGTGGYTF. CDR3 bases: TGTGCCACCTCAACAGGGACGGGCGGCTACACCTTC.

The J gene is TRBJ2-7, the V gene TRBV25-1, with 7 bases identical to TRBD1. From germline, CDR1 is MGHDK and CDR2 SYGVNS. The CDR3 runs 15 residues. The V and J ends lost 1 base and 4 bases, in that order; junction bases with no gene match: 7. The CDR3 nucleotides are TGTGCCAGCAGTGAATTCAGGGGGTTTGGATACGAGCAGTACTTC. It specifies CASSEFRGFGYEQYF.

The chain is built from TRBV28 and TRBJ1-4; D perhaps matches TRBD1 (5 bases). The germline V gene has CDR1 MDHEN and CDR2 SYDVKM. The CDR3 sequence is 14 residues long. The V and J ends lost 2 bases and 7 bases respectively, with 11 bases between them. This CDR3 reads CASSLGGVGEKLFF. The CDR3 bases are TGTGCCAGCAGTTTAGGAGGGGTGGGTGAAAAACTGTTTTTT. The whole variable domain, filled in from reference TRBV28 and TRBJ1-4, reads DVKVTQSSRYLVKRTGEKVFLECVQDMDHENMFWYRQDPGLGLRLIYFSYDVKMKEKGDIPEGYSVSREKKERFSLILESASTNQTSMYLCASSLGGVGEKLFFGSGTQLSVL.

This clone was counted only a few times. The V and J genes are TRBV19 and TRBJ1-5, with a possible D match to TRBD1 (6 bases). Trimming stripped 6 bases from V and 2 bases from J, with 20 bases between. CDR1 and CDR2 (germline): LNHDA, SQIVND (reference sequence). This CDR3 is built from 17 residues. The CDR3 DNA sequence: TGTGCCAGTAGCGACGTAACGGGGGGCAACGGCAATCAGCCCCAGCATTTT. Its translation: CASSDVTGGNGNQPQHF.

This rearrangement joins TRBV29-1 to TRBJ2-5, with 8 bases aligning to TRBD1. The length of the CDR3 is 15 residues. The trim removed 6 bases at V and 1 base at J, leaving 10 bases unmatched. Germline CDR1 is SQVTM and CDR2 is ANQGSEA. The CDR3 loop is CSVRGAGGFQETQYF. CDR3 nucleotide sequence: TGCAGCGTCCGAGGGGCAGGGGGCTTCCAAGAGACCCAGTACTTC. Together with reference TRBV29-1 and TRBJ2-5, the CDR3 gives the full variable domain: SAVISQKPSRDICQRGTSLTIQCQVDSQVTMMFWYRQQPGQSLTLIATANQGSEATYESGFVIDKFPISRPNLTFSTLTVSNMSPEDSSIYLCSVRGAGGFQETQYFGPGTRLLVL.

The CDR3 sequence: CASSPQPGGVSYGYTF. CDR3 in DNA: TGTGCCAGCTCACCCCAACCGGGGGGAGTTAGCTATGGCTACACCTTC. V and J are TRBV18 and TRBJ1-2; D is perhaps TRBD1 (5 bases). The ends were cut back, 3 bases at V and 4 bases at J, with 18 bases in the middle. This CDR3 region has 16 residues. The V gene's germline CDR1 is KGHSH and CDR2 LQKENI.

The chain's CDR3 is CASSLGGGQGKDQPQHF. CDR3 sequence (DNA): TGTGCCAGCAGCCTAGGTGGGGGACAGGGGAAGGATCAGCCCCAGCATTTT. The chain has TRBV7-7 and TRBJ1-5, with 10 bases aligning to TRBD1. Germline assignment: CDR1 SSHAT and CDR2 FNYEAQ (reference sequence). This CDR3 comprises 17 residues. After removal of 5 bases from V and 5 bases from J, the junction contained 12 bases not matched to a gene.